The next 30 T cell receptor beta chains were all read from a single sample in a study of T cell responses to AZD1222 COVID-19 vaccine. Using immunoSEQ multiplex PCR, the repertoire was profiled, and TCRdb retains in-frame clones only, with some absent. Altogether roughly 42,000 clones are present, over 70% being singletons, with the ten largest covering around 3.6%. The material sequenced was peripheral blood, taken on day 0 of AZD1222 vaccination. The receptors were sampled from an adult in good health.

V and J are TRBV10-3 and TRBJ2-6; maybe TRBD2 (5 bases). CDR1 and CDR2 from the germline V gene are ENHRY and SYGVKD. The CDR3 is 17 residues long. V lost 7 bases to trimming and J lost 0 bases, with 16 bases between them. The CDR3 region has the DNA TGTGCCATCAAGAGGGCAGTAGTACCCTCTGGGGCCAACGTCCTGACTTTC. Amino acids: CAIKRAVVPSGANVLTF.

The chain links TRBV6-5 to TRBJ2-3, with D tentatively TRBD1 or TRBD2 (5 bases each). V lost 7 bases, J lost 5 bases, and 16 bases lay in between. In germline, CDR1 is MNHEY, CDR2 SVGAGI. This CDR3 region has 14 residues. The CDR3 region is CASILGTPGDTQYF. CDR3 bases: TGTGCCAGCATTCTCGGGACCCCCGGAGATACGCAGTATTTT.

The V and J genes are TRBV15 and TRBJ2-7; D gene unclear. CDR1 and CDR2 from the germline V gene are LNHNV and YYDKDF (reference sequence). Trimming took off 0 bases at V and 4 bases at J, with 10 bases between the two ends. The CDR3 spans 14 residues. DNA for the CDR3: TGTGCCACCAGCAGAGATAAGGCTAGTTACGAGCAGTACTTC. The encoded protein is CATSRDKASYEQYF.

The chain couples TRBV7-8 to TRBJ2-7, with 11 bases fitting TRBD2. The CDR3 consists of 16 residues. Germline CDR1 SGHVS, CDR2 FQNEAQ. J lost 2 bases, V lost 5 bases, and 8 bases had no gene match. DNA for the CDR3: TGTGCCAGCAGCGTTAGCGGGGGGGCCGGTGCCTACGAGCAGTACTTC. This translates into CASSVSGGAGAYEQYF. Drawing the rest from reference TRBV7-8 and TRBJ2-7, the complete variable domain is GAGVSQSPRYKVAKRGQDVALRCDPISGHVSLFWYQQALGQGPEFLTYFQNEAQLDKSGLPSDRFFAERPEGSVSTLKIQRTQQEDSAVYLCASSVSGGAGAYEQYFGPGTRLTVT.

This chain connects TRBV28 to TRBJ1-5, with D perhaps TRBD1 (6 bases). Germline lookup yields CDR1 MDHEN and CDR2 SYDVKM. The CDR3 contains 17 residues. V lost 0 bases to trimming and J lost 2 bases, with 14 bases between them. CDR3 sequence reads: CASSLWTSGAGNQPQHF. CDR3 DNA: TGTGCCAGCAGTTTATGGACTTCAGGGGCCGGCAATCAGCCCCAGCATTTT. Full variable domain (missing parts from reference TRBV28 and TRBJ1-5): DVKVTQSSRYLVKRTGEKVFLECVQDMDHENMFWYRQDPGLGLRLIYFSYDVKMKEKGDIPEGYSVSREKKERFSLILESASTNQTSMYLCASSLWTSGAGNQPQHFGDGTRLSIL.

This clone was seen more than once but under ten times. This rearrangement joins TRBV10-3 to TRBJ1-2, with 7 bases aligning to TRBD1. CDR1 is ENHRY and CDR2 is SYGVKD in the germline V gene. Trimming cost V 2 bases and J 8 bases; bases outside gene matches: 11. CDR3 size: 15 residues. CDR3 bases: TGTGCCATCAGTGAGCTCAGGACAGGCCACGAGGGCTACACCTTC. Translation gives CAISELRTGHEGYTF.

This clone was counted a few times. The J gene is TRBJ1-1, the V gene TRBV6-6; D unclear. CDR3 length: 13 amino acids. The germline V gene encodes CDR1 MNHNY and CDR2 SVGAGI (reference sequence). V gave up 3 bases and J gave up 7 bases, with 12 bases separating them. CDR3: CASSYNPGGEAFF. The CDR3 DNA sequence: TGTGCCAGCAGTTATAACCCCGGAGGTGAAGCTTTCTTT.

The CDR3 DNA reads TGTGCCAGCAGAACCGGACTAGCGGGGAGGGATGAGCAGTTCTTC. Translation: CASRTGLAGRDEQFF. The chain uses TRBV2 and TRBJ2-1, with 12 bases that match TRBD2. Germline V gene data show CDR1 as SNHLY and CDR2 as FYNNEI. V lost 6 bases to trimming and J lost 8 bases; unmatched junction nucleotides: 8. The CDR3 runs 15 residues.

The genes are TRBV9 and TRBJ2-7; tentative D call: TRBD1 (5 bases). The germline V and J ends were trimmed by 0 bases and 2 bases, with 12 bases remaining between them. The CDR3 covers 15 residues. Looked up from germline, CDR1 is SGDLS and CDR2 is YYNGEE. Here the CDR3 DNA reads TGTGCCAGCAGCGTAGGGCAGGGATCCCCCTACGAGCAGTACTTC. This sequence encodes CASSVGQGSPYEQYF.

By sample fraction, this clone is medium-sized. The J gene is TRBJ2-1, the V gene TRBV2; D unclear. The germline CDR1 and CDR2 sequences are SNHLY and FYNNEI. V was trimmed by 6 bases and J by 0 bases, leaving 12 bases between them. The CDR3 is 15 residues long. DNA of the CDR3: TGTGCCAGCAGAGCTACCGGAAGCTCCTACAATGAGCAGTTCTTC. Its translation is CASRATGSSYNEQFF.

The CDR3 loop is CASSRTGGNYGYTF. In nucleotides, the CDR3 is TGTGCCAGCAGCCGGACAGGGGGAAACTATGGCTACACCTTC. This sequence joins TRBV27 and TRBJ1-2; 10 bases align to TRBD1. The germline V gene has CDR1 MNHEY and CDR2 SMNVEV (reference sequence). The CDR3 is 14 residues long. The V and J ends lost 6 bases and 2 bases, in that order; junction bases with no gene match: 3.

The gene calls are TRBV5-1 and TRBJ2-3, with 10 bases identical to TRBD2. Looked up from germline, CDR1 is SGHRS and CDR2 is YFSETQ. CDR3 length: 16 residues. J lost 1 base, V lost 2 bases, and 4 bases had no gene match. The CDR3 DNA follows: TGCGCCAGCAGCTTCATAGCGGGGGGCCGCACAGATACGCAGTATTTT. Translated, it gives CASSFIAGGRTDTQYF.

A word on this clone: At the DNA level, this CDR3 is encoded by other sequences in the same sample as well. This chain connects TRBV5-1 to TRBJ2-3, with TRBD1 matching 8 bases. V shed 0 bases, J shed 2 bases, and the junction held 5 bases outside the gene matches. The CDR3 totals 16 residues. Germline lookup yields CDR1 SGHRS and CDR2 YFSETQ. The CDR3 here is CASSLAGQGSTDTQYF. CDR3 nucleotides: TGCGCCAGCAGCTTGGCTGGACAGGGCTCCACAGATACGCAGTATTTT.

The chain carries TRBV19 and TRBJ1-2, with a weak D call TRBD1 (6 bases). V gave up 7 bases and J gave up 8 bases, with 20 bases separating them. The germline V gene encodes CDR1 LNHDA and CDR2 SQIVND (reference sequence). The CDR3 length is 14 residues. The chain's CDR3 is CASTPGGGAKGYTF. For the CDR3, the DNA is TGTGCCAGTACCCCTGGAGGGGGGGCAAAAGGCTACACCTTC.

The rearrangement links TRBV19 to TRBJ2-2, with 9 bases aligning to TRBD1. Looked up from germline, CDR1 is LNHDA and CDR2 is SQIVND (reference sequence). After removal of 3 bases from V and 4 bases from J, the junction contained 3 bases not matched to a gene. The CDR3 length is 15 residues. The CDR3 nucleotides are TGTGCCAGTAGTATCGGGACAGGGTTCACCGGGGAGCTGTTTTTT. This gives the protein CASSIGTGFTGELFF.

The rearrangement uses TRBV21-1 and TRBJ2-3; whether TRBD1, the table's D call, matches the DNA was not checked. TRBV21-1 is a pseudogene locus. This CDR3 has 13 amino acids. The CDR3 loop is CASRGGSTDTQYF. The CDR3 bases are TGTGCCAGCAGAGGGGGTAGCACAGATACGCAGTATTTT.

The genes are TRBV2 and TRBJ1-6; D is ambiguous. In germline, CDR1 is SNHLY, CDR2 FYNNEI. The CDR3 is 15 residues long. Trimming pared 3 bases from V and 8 bases from J, leaving 14 bases between. The chain's CDR3 is CASSDNSIPDSPLHF. The CDR3 coding sequence is TGTGCCAGCAGTGACAATTCCATCCCGGATTCACCCCTCCACTTT.

The chain combines TRBV19 with TRBJ1-6; D unresolved. The CDR3 is made up of 14 amino acids. Trimming cost V 5 bases and J 8 bases, with 13 bases left between them. CDR1 is LNHDA and CDR2 is SQIVND in the germline V gene (reference sequence). CDR3 amino acids: CASSPSDGDSPLHF. CDR3 nucleotide sequence: TGTGCCAGTAGTCCTTCGGACGGGGATTCACCCCTCCACTTT.

The gene calls are TRBV4-2 and TRBJ1-2, with a tentative D call TRBD1 (6 bases). CDR1 is LGHNA, CDR2 YNFKEQ, per germline. This CDR3 spans 17 amino acids. The V end lost 1 base, the J end lost 0 bases, and 15 bases lay between the germline ends. The chain's CDR3 is CASSQGGAGSPNYGYTF. In DNA form, the CDR3 reads TGTGCCAGCAGCCAAGGGGGGGCAGGGTCCCCTAACTATGGCTACACCTTC.

J is TRBJ1-6 and V is TRBV28; D not certain. V dropped 7 bases and J dropped 8 bases, with 24 bases sitting between them. CDR3 length: 17 amino acids. In germline, CDR1 is MDHEN, CDR2 SYDVKM. The chain's CDR3 is CASKLTPGLIVDSPLHF. The CDR3 coding sequence is TGTGCCAGCAAACTAACCCCGGGCCTAATAGTGGATTCACCCCTCCACTTT.

This clone was recorded a few times. The rearrangement links TRBV7-9 to TRBJ2-1, with TRBD1 as a possible D gene (5 bases). The CDR3 contains 17 residues. CDR1 SEHNR and CDR2 FQNEAQ come from the germline V gene (reference sequence). V lost 4 bases, J lost 7 bases, and 23 bases lay in between. CDR3 region: CASSSSWLLQGRNEQFF. In DNA, the CDR3 is TGTGCCAGCAGCTCCTCGTGGCTTTTGCAGGGTAGGAATGAGCAGTTCTTC. Full variable domain (missing parts from reference TRBV7-9 and TRBJ2-1): DTGVSQNPRHKITKRGQNVTFRCDPISEHNRLYWYRQTLGQGPEFLTYFQNEAQLEKSRLLSDRFSAERPKGSFSTLEIQRTEQGDSAMYLCASSSSWLLQGRNEQFFGPGTRLTVL.

This clone is a singleton in its sample. This sequence joins TRBV5-1 and TRBJ2-2; no firm D call. The CDR3 consists of 15 residues. Germline loops: CDR1 SGHRS, CDR2 YFSETQ. The V gene lost 4 bases and the J gene lost 7 bases, with 17 bases spanning the gap. CDR3 amino acids: CASSPLDLSVGELFF. The DNA for the CDR3 is TGCGCCAGCAGCCCATTAGACTTAAGCGTCGGGGAGCTGTTTTTT. The entire variable domain, with the rest obtained from reference TRBV5-1 and TRBJ2-2, is as follows: KAGVTQTPRYLIKTRGQQVTLSCSPISGHRSVSWYQQTPGQGLQFLFEYFSETQRNKGNFPGRFSGRQFSNSRSEMNVSTLELGDSALYLCASSPLDLSVGELFFGEGSRLTVL.

DNA for the CDR3: TGTGCCAGCAGTTTAGGCAGGTCTAGCACAGATACGCAGTATTTT. Amino acid sequence: CASSLGRSSTDTQYF. This chain joins TRBV28 and TRBJ2-3, with D uncertain. CDR3 length: 15 residues. Germline V lookup: CDR1 MDHEN, CDR2 SYDVKM. The ends were cut back, 2 bases at V and 0 bases at J, with 9 bases in the middle.

The V call is TRBV6-1, the J call TRBJ1-5; D is uncertain. Germline CDR1 MNHNS, CDR2 SASEGT. This CDR3 spans 17 amino acids. Trimming cost V 3 bases and J 5 bases, with 20 bases left between them. The CDR3: CASSDVPGLGSHQPQHF. The CDR3 bases are TGTGCCAGCAGTGATGTTCCAGGATTGGGGTCCCATCAGCCCCAGCATTTT.

The J gene is TRBJ2-7, the V gene TRBV28, with TRBD1 matching over 7 bases. V was pared by 6 bases and J by 3 bases, with 8 bases of the junction left unmatched. Germline V gives CDR1 MDHEN, CDR2 SYDVKM. This CDR3 is built from 14 residues. The CDR3 DNA is TGTGCCAGCAGGTCTCGGGACAGATTCTACGAGCAGTACTTC. It translates to CASRSRDRFYEQYF.

J is TRBJ2-3 and V is TRBV29-1; TRBD2 matches at 13 bases. Germline V gives CDR1 SQVTM, CDR2 ANQGSEA. CDR3 length: 17 amino acids. Trimming at V came to 6 bases and at J to 5 bases, leaving 14 bases not matched to a gene. CDR3 nucleotide sequence: TGCAGCGTCGAGGGACTAGCGGGACCCCCTGGGGGAGATACGCAGTATTTT. Translated: CSVEGLAGPPGGDTQYF.

The rearrangement joins TRBV28 to TRBJ2-3; 9 bases align to TRBD2. CDR3 size: 15 residues. V shed 3 bases and J 5 bases; nucleotides not matched to a gene: 6. Germline loops: CDR1 MDHEN, CDR2 SYDVKM. The CDR3 region is CASSFGGGAVDTQYF. As DNA, the CDR3 is TGTGCCAGCAGTTTCGGCGGGGGGGCCGTAGATACGCAGTATTTT.

The CDR3 spells CASSYSTGNGGYTF. The CDR3 DNA is TGTGCCAGCAGTTATTCCACAGGGAATGGCGGCTACACCTTC. V usage is TRBV6-5 and J usage is TRBJ1-2; tentative D call: TRBD1 (6 bases). CDR1 MNHEY and CDR2 SVGAGI come from the germline V gene. The length of the CDR3 is 14 residues. V lost 3 bases and J lost 8, with 16 bases in between.

A few counts support this clone. The V and J genes are TRBV19 and TRBJ1-1; 8 nucleotides align to TRBD1. Germline V lookup: CDR1 LNHDA, CDR2 SQIVND (reference sequence). The V segment lost 4 bases and the J segment 5 bases; nucleotides outside the gene matches: 9. The CDR3 has 15 residues. The CDR3 region is CASSTGGRGLTEAFF. The CDR3 bases are TGTGCCAGTAGTACCGGCGGCAGGGGGCTGACTGAAGCTTTCTTT. The complete variable domain, with remaining parts taken from reference TRBV19 and TRBJ1-1, reads DGGITQSPKYLFRKEGQNVTLSCEQNLNHDAMYWYRQDPGQGLRLIYYSQIVNDFQKGDIAEGYSVSREKKESFPLTVTSAQKNPTAFYLCASSTGGRGLTEAFFGQGTRLTVV.

The V and J genes are TRBV6-5 and TRBJ1-1; D uncertain. The CDR3 runs to 13 residues. Germline CDR1 and CDR2: MNHEY and SVGAGI. V lost 1 base and J 6 bases, leaving 9 bases between the germline ends. The CDR3 reads CASSYLSGPEAFF. The CDR3 DNA follows: TGTGCCAGCAGTTACTTGAGTGGGCCTGAAGCTTTCTTT.